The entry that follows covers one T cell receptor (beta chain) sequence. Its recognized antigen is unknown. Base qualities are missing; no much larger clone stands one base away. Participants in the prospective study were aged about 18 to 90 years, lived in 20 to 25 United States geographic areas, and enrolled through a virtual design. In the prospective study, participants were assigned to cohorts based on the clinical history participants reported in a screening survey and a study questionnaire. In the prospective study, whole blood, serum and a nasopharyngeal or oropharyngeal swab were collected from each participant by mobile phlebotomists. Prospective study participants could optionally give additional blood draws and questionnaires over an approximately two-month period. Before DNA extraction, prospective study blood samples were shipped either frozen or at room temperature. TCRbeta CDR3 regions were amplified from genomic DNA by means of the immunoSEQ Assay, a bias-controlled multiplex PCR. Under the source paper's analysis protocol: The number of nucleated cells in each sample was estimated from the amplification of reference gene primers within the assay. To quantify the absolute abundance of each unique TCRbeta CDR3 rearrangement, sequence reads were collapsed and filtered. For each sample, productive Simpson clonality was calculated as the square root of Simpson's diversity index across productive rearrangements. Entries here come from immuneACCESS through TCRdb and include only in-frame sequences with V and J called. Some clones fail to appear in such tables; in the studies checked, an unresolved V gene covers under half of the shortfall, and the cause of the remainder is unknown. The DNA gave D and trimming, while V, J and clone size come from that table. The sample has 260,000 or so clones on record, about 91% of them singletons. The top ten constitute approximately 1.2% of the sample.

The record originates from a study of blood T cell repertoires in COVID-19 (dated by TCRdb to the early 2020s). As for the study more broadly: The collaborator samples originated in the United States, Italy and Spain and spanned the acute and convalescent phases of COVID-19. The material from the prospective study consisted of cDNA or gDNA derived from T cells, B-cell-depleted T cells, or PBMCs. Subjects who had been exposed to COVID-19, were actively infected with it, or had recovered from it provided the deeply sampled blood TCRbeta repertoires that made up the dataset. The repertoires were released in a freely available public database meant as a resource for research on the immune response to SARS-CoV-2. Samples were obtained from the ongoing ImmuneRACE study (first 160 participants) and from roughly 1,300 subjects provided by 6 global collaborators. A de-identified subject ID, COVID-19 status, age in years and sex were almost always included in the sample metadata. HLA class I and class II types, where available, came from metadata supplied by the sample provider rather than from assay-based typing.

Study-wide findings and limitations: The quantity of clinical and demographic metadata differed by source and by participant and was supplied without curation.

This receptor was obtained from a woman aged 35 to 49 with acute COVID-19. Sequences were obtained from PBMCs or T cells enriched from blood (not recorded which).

The CDR3 protein sequence reads: CASSPDREGETQYF. The nucleotide sequence reads as follows: TGTGCCAGCAGCCCGGACAGGGAAGGGGAGACCCAGTACTTC. The rearrangement joined TRBV7-3 to TRBJ2-5, with 8 central nucleotides matching TRBD1. CDR1 and CDR2 are drawn from the germline V gene: SGHTA, FQGTGA. From V the trimming removes 5 bases and from J it removes 5 bases, while the gene matches leave 7 bases of the junction unaccounted for. The CDR3 sequence holds 14 residues, the cysteine and phenylalanine included. Only CDR3 DNA is held: 42 bases, read in frame from base 1.